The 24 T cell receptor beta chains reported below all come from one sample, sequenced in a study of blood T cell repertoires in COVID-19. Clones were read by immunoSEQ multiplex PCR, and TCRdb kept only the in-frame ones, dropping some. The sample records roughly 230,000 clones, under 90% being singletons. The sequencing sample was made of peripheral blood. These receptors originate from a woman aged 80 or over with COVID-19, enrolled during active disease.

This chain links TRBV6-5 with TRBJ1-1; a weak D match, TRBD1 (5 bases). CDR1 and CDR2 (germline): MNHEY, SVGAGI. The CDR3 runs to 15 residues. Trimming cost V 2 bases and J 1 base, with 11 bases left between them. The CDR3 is CASSYGGATNTEAFF. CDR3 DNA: TGTGCCAGCAGTTACGGTGGGGCTACGAACACTGAAGCTTTCTTT.

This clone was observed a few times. CDR3 residues: CASSFGQGTMKTIYF. The CDR3 DNA follows: TGTGCCAGCAGTTTTGGACAGGGCACAATGAAAACCATATATTTT. This chain links TRBV28 with TRBJ1-3; 8 bases align to TRBD1. The CDR3 has 15 amino acids. V was pared by 3 bases and J by 10 bases, with 11 bases of the junction left unmatched. Germline-derived CDR1 and CDR2 are MDHEN and SYDVKM.

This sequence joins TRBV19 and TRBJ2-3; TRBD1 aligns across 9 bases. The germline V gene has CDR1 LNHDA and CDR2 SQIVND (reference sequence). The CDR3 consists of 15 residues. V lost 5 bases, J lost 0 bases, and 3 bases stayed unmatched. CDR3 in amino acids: CASSSTGGSTDTQYF. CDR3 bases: TGTGCCAGTAGTTCGACAGGGGGGAGCACAGATACGCAGTATTTT.

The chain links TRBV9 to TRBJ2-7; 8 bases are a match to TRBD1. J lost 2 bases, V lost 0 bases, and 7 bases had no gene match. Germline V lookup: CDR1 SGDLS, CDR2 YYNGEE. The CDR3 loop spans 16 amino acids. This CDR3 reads CASSVATGQGAYEQYF. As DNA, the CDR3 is TGTGCCAGCAGCGTAGCTACTGGACAGGGAGCCTACGAGCAGTACTTC.

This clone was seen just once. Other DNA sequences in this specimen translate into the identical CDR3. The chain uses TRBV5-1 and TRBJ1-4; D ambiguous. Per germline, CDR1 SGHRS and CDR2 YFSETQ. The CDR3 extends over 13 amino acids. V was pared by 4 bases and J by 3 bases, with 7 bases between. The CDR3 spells CASSRGSNEKLFF. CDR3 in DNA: TGCGCCAGCAGCCGAGGTTCTAATGAAAAACTGTTTTTT.

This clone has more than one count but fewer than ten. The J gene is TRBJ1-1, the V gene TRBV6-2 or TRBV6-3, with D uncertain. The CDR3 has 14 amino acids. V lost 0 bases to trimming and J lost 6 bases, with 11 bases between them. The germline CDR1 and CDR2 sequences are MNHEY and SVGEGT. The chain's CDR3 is CASSYSQVRAEAFF. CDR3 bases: TGTGCCAGCAGTTACTCCCAGGTGCGGGCTGAAGCTTTCTTT.

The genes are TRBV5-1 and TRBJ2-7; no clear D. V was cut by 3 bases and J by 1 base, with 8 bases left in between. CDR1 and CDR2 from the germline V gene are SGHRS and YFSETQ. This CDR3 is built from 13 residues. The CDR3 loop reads CASSSDGSYEQYV. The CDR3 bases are TGCGCCAGCAGCTCAGACGGGTCCTACGAGCAGTACGTC.

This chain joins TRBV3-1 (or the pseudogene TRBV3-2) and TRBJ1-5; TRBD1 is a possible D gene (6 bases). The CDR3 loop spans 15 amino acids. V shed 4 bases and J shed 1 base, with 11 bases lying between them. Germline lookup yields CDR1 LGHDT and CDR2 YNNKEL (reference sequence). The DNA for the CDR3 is TGTGCCAGCAGCCCACAGGGAAGGAGCAATCAGCCCCAGCATTTT. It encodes CASSPQGRSNQPQHF.

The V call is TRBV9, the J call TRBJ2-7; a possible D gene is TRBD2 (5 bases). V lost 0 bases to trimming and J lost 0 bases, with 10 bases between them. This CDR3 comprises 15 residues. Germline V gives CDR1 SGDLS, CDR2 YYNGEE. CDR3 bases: TGTGCCAGCAGCGTAGTTCCGGGGAACTCCTACGAGCAGTACTTC. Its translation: CASSVVPGNSYEQYF.

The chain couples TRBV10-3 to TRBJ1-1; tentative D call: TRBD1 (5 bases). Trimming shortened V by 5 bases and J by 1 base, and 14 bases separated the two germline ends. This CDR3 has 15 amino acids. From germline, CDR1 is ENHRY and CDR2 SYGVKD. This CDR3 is CAISRQTLKNTEAFF. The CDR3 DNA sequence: TGTGCCATCAGTAGACAGACACTAAAGAACACTGAAGCTTTCTTT.

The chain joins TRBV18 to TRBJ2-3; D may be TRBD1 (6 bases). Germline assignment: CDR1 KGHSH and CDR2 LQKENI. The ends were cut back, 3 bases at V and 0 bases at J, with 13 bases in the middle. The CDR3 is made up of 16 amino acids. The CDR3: CASSPGTQTSTDTQYF. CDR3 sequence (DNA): TGTGCCAGCTCACCCGGGACACAGACTAGCACAGATACGCAGTATTTT.

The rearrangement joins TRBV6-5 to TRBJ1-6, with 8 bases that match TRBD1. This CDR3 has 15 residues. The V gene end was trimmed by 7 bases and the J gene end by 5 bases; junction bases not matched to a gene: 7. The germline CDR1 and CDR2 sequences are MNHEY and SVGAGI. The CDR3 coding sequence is TGTGCCAGCAAATTTGTGGGACAGGATAATTCACCCCTCCACTTT. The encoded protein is CASKFVGQDNSPLHF.

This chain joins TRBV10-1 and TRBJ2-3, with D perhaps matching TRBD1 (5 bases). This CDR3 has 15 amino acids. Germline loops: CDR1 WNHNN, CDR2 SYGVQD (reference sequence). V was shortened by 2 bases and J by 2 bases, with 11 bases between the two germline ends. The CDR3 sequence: CASSEMGLDTDTQYF. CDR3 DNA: TGCGCCAGCAGTGAGATGGGGCTTGACACAGATACGCAGTATTTT.

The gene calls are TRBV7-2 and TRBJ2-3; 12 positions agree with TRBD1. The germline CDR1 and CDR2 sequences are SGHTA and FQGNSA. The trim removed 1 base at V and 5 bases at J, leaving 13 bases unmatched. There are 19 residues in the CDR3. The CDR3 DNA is TGTGCCAGCAGCTTAGATCTAGGGACAGGGGGCCTGAGTGTAGATACGCAGTATTTT. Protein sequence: CASSLDLGTGGLSVDTQYF.

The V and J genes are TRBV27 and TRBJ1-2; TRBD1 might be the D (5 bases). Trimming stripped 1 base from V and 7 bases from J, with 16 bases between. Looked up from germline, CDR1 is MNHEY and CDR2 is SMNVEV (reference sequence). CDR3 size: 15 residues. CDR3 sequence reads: CASSLYRREGGGYTF. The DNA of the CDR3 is TGTGCCAGCAGTTTATATCGCAGGGAGGGAGGTGGCTACACCTTC.

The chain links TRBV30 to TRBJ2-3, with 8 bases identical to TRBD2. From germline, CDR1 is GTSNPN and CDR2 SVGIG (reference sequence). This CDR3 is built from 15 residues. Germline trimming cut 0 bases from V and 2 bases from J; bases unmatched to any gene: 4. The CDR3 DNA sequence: TGTGCCTGGAGTGTAGGCGGGGGGCCCACAGATACGCAGTATTTT. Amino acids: CAWSVGGGPTDTQYF.

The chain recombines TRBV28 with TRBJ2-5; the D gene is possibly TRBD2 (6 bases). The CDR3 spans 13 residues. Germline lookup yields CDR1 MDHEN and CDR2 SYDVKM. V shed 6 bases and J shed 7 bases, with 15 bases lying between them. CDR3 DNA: TGTGCCAGCAGGGCTGGAGGGTCCGGGACCCAGTACTTC. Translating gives CASRAGGSGTQYF. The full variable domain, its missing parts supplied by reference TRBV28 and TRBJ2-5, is DVKVTQSSRYLVKRTGEKVFLECVQDMDHENMFWYRQDPGLGLRLIYFSYDVKMKEKGDIPEGYSVSREKKERFSLILESASTNQTSMYLCASRAGGSGTQYFGPGTRLLVL.

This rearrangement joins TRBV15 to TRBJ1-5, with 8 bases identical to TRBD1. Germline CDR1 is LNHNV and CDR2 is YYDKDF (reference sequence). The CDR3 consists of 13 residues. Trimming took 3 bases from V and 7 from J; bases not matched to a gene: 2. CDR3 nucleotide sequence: TGTGCCACCAGCAGTACAGGGGGACAGCCCCAGCATTTT. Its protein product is CATSSTGGQPQHF.

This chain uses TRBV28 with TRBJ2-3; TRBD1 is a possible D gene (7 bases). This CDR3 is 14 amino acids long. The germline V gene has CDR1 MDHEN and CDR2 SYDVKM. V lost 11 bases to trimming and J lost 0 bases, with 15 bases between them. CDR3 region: CAAGGSPSTDTQYF. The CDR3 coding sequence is TGTGCCGCAGGGGGGTCCCCGAGCACAGATACGCAGTATTTT.

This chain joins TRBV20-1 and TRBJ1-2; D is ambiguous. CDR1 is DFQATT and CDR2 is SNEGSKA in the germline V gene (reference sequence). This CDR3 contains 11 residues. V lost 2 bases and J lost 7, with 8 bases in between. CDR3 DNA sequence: TGCAGTGCTAGAAGCCCCGCTGGCTACACCTTC. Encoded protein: CSARSPAGYTF.

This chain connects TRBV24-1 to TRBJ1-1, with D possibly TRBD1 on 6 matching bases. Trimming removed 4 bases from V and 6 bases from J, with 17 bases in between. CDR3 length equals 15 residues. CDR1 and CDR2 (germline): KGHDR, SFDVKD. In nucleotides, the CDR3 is TGTGCCACCAGTGACTCTCAGGGGATGCAGGCTGAAGCTTTCTTT. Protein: CATSDSQGMQAEAFF.

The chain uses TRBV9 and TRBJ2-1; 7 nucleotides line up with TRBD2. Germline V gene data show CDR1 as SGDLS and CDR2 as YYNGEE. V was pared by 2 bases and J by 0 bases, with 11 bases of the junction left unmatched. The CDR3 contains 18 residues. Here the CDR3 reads CASSVTASGLNSYNEQFF. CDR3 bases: TGTGCCAGCAGCGTGACGGCTAGCGGCCTAAACTCCTACAATGAGCAGTTCTTC.

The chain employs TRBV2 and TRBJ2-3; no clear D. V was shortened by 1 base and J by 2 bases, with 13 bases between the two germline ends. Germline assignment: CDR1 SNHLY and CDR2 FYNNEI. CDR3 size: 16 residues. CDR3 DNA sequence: TGTGCCAGCAGTGAAGGATGGGCAGGTTACACAGATACGCAGTATTTT. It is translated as CASSEGWAGYTDTQYF.

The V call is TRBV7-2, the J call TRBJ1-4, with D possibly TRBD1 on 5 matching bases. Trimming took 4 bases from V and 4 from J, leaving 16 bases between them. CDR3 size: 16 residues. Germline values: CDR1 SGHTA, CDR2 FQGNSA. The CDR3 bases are TGTGCCAGCAGCTCTCGCGGGGGGGGTATTAATGAAAAACTGTTTTTT. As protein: CASSSRGGGINEKLFF.